This T cell receptor (beta chain) was obtained from a study of technical replicates of blood from a handful of donors. V was cut by 1 base and J by 4 bases, with 8 bases left in between. The CDR3 has 13 residues. Germline V gives CDR1 SGHNT, CDR2 YYREEE (reference sequence). TCRdb's table, derived via immunoSEQ multiplex PCR, lists solely in-frame clones and lacks some. The profile shows about 63,000 clones, around 86% of them singletons. The receptor's source is a human donor in good health. Some clones in this sample may be carry-over from other donors' samples. The sequenced sample was PBMCs. The rearrangement links TRBV5-4 to TRBJ1-1; D might be TRBD1 (5 bases). The CDR3 sequence is CASSLWGGTEAFF. The CDR3 region has the DNA TGTGCCAGCAGCTTGTGGGGCGGCACTGAAGCTTTCTTT.